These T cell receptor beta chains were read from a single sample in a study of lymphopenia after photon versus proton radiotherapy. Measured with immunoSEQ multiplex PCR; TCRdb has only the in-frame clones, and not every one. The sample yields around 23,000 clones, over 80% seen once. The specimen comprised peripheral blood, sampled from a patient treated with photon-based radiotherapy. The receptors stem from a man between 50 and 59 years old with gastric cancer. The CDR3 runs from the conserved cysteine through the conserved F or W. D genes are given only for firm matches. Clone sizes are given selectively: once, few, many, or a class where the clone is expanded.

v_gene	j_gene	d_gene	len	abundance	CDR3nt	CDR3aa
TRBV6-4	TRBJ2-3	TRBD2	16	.	TGTGCCAGCAGTGGGCGACTAGCTTTCAACACAGATACGCAGTATTTT	CASSGRLAFNTDTQYF
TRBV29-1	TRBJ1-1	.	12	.	TGCAGCGTCAGTGACTTGAACACTGAAGCTTTCTTT	CSVSDLNTEAFF
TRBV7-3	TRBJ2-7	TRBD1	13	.	TGTGCCAGCAGCTTAGGGACAGGGGGCGAGCAGTACTTC	CASSLGTGGEQYF
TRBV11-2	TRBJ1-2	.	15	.	TGTGCCAGCAGCTCCCCCAGGGCAACCAACTATGGCTACACCTTC	CASSSPRATNYGYTF
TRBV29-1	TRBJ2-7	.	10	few	TGCAGCGTGAACGATGACGAGCAGTACTTC	CSVNDDEQYF
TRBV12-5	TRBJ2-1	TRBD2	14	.	TGTGCTAGTGGCATTGGGGGACTATACAATGAGCAGTTCTTC	CASGIGGLYNEQFF
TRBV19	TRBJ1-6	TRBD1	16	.	TGTGCCAGTAGCCTGGGACAGGGGCTCGATAATTCACCCCTCCACTTT	CASSLGQGLDNSPLHF
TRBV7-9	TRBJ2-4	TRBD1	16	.	TGTGCCAGCAGCTTCGTTACCGGGACAGGGGAAGACATTCAGTACTTC	CASSFVTGTGEDIQYF
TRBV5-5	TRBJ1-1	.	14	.	TGTGCCAGCAGCTTGGTAGGTTCGGTCACTGAAGCTTTCTTT	CASSLVGSVTEAFF
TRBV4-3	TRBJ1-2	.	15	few	TGCGCCAGCAGCCAAGATCAGGCAGGTTTTGGTGGCTACACCTTC	CASSQDQAGFGGYTF
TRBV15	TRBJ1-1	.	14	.	TGTGCCACCAGCAGAGAAGGGCTTGACACTGAAGCTTTCTTT	CATSREGLDTEAFF
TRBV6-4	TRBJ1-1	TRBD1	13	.	TGTGCCAGCAGTGACTCTGACAGGGCTGAAGCTTTCTTT	CASSDSDRAEAFF
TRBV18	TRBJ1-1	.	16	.	TGTGCCAGCTCACCCGTCGACGGGGATCTAGGCACTGAAGCTTTCTTT	CASSPVDGDLGTEAFF
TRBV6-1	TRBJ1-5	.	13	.	TGTGCCAGCGCAGGGTTTGGCAATCAGCCCCAGCATTTT	CASAGFGNQPQHF
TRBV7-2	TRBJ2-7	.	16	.	TGTGCCAGCAGCTTATTCGCAGGCAGGACTACCTACGAGCAGTACTTC	CASSLFAGRTTYEQYF
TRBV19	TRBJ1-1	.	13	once	TGTGCCAGTAGCCCCCTGAGAGGCACTGAAGCTTTCTTT	CASSPLRGTEAFF
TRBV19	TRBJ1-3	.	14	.	TGTGCCAGTAGTAGTGAGTGGCGCGGAAACACCATATATTTT	CASSSEWRGNTIYF
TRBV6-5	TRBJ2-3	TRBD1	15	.	TGTGCCAGCCGAAGTCCGGGACAGTGGGGAGATACGCAGTATTTT	CASRSPGQWGDTQYF
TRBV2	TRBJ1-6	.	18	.	TGTGCCAGCAGTGAAAACATGATGTTAAGCTCCTATAATTCACCCCTCCACTTT	CASSENMMLSSYNSPLHF
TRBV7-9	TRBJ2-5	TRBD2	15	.	TGTGCCAGCAGCTTAGCGGGACTAGCGACAGAGACCCAGTACTTC	CASSLAGLATETQYF
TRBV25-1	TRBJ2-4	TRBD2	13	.	TGTGCCAGCAGTGCGGGGGGGAGAGACATTCAGTACTTC	CASSAGGRDIQYF
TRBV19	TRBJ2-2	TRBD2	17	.	TGTGCCAGTAGTTCCCGGACTAGCGGGGGAAACACCGGGGAGCTGTTTTTT	CASSSRTSGGNTGELFF
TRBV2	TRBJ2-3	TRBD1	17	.	TGTGCCAGCAGTAACTTCCCGGGACAGGGAGGGTCAGATACGCAGTATTTT	CASSNFPGQGGSDTQYF
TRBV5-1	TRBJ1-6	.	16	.	TGCGCCAGCAGCTTGGGGGATCTGTTGTATAATTCACCCCTCCACTTT	CASSLGDLLYNSPLHF
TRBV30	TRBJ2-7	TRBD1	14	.	TGTGCCTGGAGGGGGACAGGGATATCCTACGAGCAGTACTTC	CAWRGTGISYEQYF
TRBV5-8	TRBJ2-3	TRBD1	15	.	TGTGCCAGCAGCTCTTTTCGGACAGGGACAGATACGCAGTATTTT	CASSSFRTGTDTQYF
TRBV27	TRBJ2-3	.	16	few	TGTGCCAGCAGTCCGGGGTGGACACCTAGCACAGATACGCAGTATTTT	CASSPGWTPSTDTQYF
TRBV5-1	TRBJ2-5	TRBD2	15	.	TGCGCCAGCCGCCCGGACGGGGGGGGCCAAGAGACCCAGTACTTC	CASRPDGGGQETQYF
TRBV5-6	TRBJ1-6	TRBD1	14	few	TGTGCCAGCAGCGCGGACAGGGGAGCCTCACCCCTCCACTTT	CASSADRGASPLHF
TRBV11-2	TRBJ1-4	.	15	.	TGTGCCAGCAGCTTAGCTTGGCAGGGCTATGAAAAACTGTTTTTT	CASSLAWQGYEKLFF
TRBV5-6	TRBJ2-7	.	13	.	TGTGCCAGCAGCTTGGCGGCCAACTACGAGCAGTACTTC	CASSLAANYEQYF
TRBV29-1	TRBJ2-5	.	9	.	TGCAGCGTTGAAGAGACCCAGTACTTC	CSVEETQYF
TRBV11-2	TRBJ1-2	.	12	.	TGTGCCAGCAGCTCGGACGGCCATGGCTACACCTTC	CASSSDGHGYTF
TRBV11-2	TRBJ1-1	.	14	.	TGTGCCAGCAGCTCTTTAAGACAGGTCACTGAAGCTTTCTTT	CASSSLRQVTEAFF
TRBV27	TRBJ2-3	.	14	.	TGTGCCAGCAGTTCAGGAGAGAACACAGATACGCAGTATTTT	CASSSGENTDTQYF
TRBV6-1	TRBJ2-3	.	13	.	TGTGCCAGCAGTGAAGCGCACGAGGATACGCAGTATTTT	CASSEAHEDTQYF